Following are 25 T cell receptor beta chains from one sample sequenced in a study of early T cells in non-severe SARS-CoV-2 infection (dated by TCRdb to about 2021). Preparation of the library involved 5' RACE. Sequencing instrument: NextSeq 500. TCRdb ran its own pipeline on the public reads, namely fastp trimming at Q25 and MiXCR clone calling, and kept in-frame beta chains. Rows matching on CDR3 protein sequence are summarized as one entry with the most common DNA and genes. This sample comprises approximately 70,000 distinct CDR3 sequences, 13% of them detected only once. The ten largest make up roughly 5.2% of the sample. The material sequenced was whole blood. Every receptor here comes from an adult who was a healthcare worker with PCR-confirmed SARS-CoV-2 infection or an uninfected control (not recorded which).

With regard to this clonotype: This could be a read error, since a much larger clone is one nucleotide away. CDR3 nucleotide sequence: TGCAATGCTAATGTGGCACCCTCCTACAATGAGCAGTTCTTC. Its translation: CNANVAPSYNEQFF. This chain joins TRBV20-1 and TRBJ2-1, with D unclear. The CDR3 runs to 14 residues. In germline, CDR1 is DFQATT, CDR2 SNEGSKA (reference sequence).

This clonotype was recorded many times. The chain carries TRBV7-8 and TRBJ2-2, with 7 bases that match TRBD1. V lost 0 bases to trimming and J lost 2 bases; unmatched junction nucleotides: 3. The CDR3 covers 16 residues. In germline, CDR1 is SGHVS, CDR2 FQNEAQ. The chain's CDR3 is CASSLATGINTGELFF. The CDR3 region has the DNA TGTGCCAGCAGCTTAGCGACAGGGATAAACACCGGGGAGCTGTTTTTT.

This clonotype has just a few counts. The CDR3 sequence is CSVDPGTVINEQFF. CDR3 sequence (DNA): TGCAGCGTTGATCCCGGGACGGTCATCAATGAGCAGTTCTTC. The chain combines TRBV29-1 with TRBJ2-1; possibly TRBD1 or TRBD2 for D (5 bases each). Trimming removed 3 bases at V and 6 bases at J, with 15 bases between. CDR1 is SQVTM, CDR2 ANQGSEA, per germline. The CDR3 has 14 residues.

The chain carries TRBV7-2 and TRBJ2-1, with TRBD2 as a possible D gene (5 bases). V dropped 8 bases and J dropped 12 bases, with 8 bases sitting between them. Germline-derived CDR1 and CDR2 are SGHTA and FQGNSA. The CDR3 consists of 9 residues. The DNA for the CDR3 is TGTGCCAGCTGGGCGGGGCAGTTCTTC. This translates into CASWAGQFF. The full variable domain, completed using reference TRBV7-2 and TRBJ2-1, is GAGVSQSPSNKVTEKGKDVELRCDPISGHTALYWYRQSLGQGLEFLIYFQGNSAPDKSGLPSDRFSAERTGGSVSTLTIQRTQQEDSAVYLCASWAGQFFGPGTRLTVL.

The V and J genes are TRBV6-2 or TRBV6-3 and TRBJ1-6; TRBD1 agrees at 7 bases. The CDR3 spans 11 residues. Trimming at V came to 8 bases and at J to 16 bases, leaving 8 bases not matched to a gene. Germline V gene lookup returns CDR1 MNHEY and CDR2 SVGEGT. The DNA for the CDR3 is TGTGCCAGCGGGGCAACAGGGGAACTCCACTTT. This translates into CASGATGELHF.

This chain links TRBV6-1 with TRBJ2-6; no firm D call. Germline-derived CDR1 and CDR2 are MNHNS and SASEGT. V gave up 7 bases and J gave up 0 bases, with 10 bases separating them. CDR3 length: 15 amino acids. CDR3 protein: CASTPDRSGANVLTF. The CDR3 region has the DNA TGTGCCAGCACTCCAGACCGCTCTGGGGCCAACGTCCTGACTTTC.

V usage is TRBV6-2 or TRBV6-3 and J usage is TRBJ1-1; TRBD1 agrees at 10 bases. Losses at the gene ends were 5 bases for V and 0 bases for J; bases not matched to a gene: 12. The length of the CDR3 is 18 residues. Germline V lookup: CDR1 MNHEY, CDR2 SVGEGT. Here the CDR3 DNA reads TGTGCCAGCAGTGCTTCCGGGACAGGGGTCACTATGAACACTGAAGCTTTCTTT. It codes for CASSASGTGVTMNTEAFF.

In its sample, this clonotype was seen a few times. This sequence joins TRBV12-3 or TRBV12-4 and TRBJ1-1, with a tentative D call TRBD1 (6 bases). The CDR3 sequence is 14 residues long. The germline V and J ends were trimmed by 1 base and 6 bases, with 12 bases remaining between them. CDR3 DNA sequence: TGTGCCAGCAGTTTAGACAGGGATTACTCTGAAGCTTTCTTT. Its translation: CASSLDRDYSEAFF.

The V call is TRBV18, the J call TRBJ2-2, with unresolved D. V lost 8 bases and J lost 2, with 12 bases in between. Germline CDR1 KGHSH, CDR2 LQKENI. The CDR3 length is 14 residues. CDR3 sequence (DNA): TGTGCCAGCACAAAATGGCGAAACACCGGGGAGCTGTTTTTT. It specifies CASTKWRNTGELFF.

Only a few counts were recorded for this clonotype. This chain connects TRBV4-1 to TRBJ2-3; 9 bases map to TRBD2. The CDR3 has 16 residues. V shed 7 bases and J 0 bases; nucleotides not matched to a gene: 8. CDR1 is MGHRA, CDR2 YSYEKL, per germline. The CDR3 DNA sequence: TGCGCCAGCACTAGCGGGGCGCAGACTAGCACAGATACGCAGTATTTT. This gives the protein CASTSGAQTSTDTQYF.

This clonotype showed up just a few times. V and J are TRBV2 and TRBJ2-7; D is perhaps TRBD1 or TRBD2 (5 bases each). V dropped 5 bases and J dropped 2 bases, with 10 bases sitting between them. The CDR3 consists of 13 residues. Germline CDR1 and CDR2: SNHLY and FYNNEI. The CDR3 loop is CASSRDGPYEQYF. The CDR3 DNA reads as TGTGCCAGCAGTAGGGACGGCCCCTACGAGCAGTACTTC.

V usage is TRBV7-6 and J usage is TRBJ1-1; D gene unclear. V shed 5 bases and J shed 0 bases, with 4 bases lying between them. Germline V lookup: CDR1 SGHVS, CDR2 FNYEAQ. This CDR3 region has 12 residues. In nucleotides, the CDR3 is TGTGCCAGCAGCGCGATGAACACTGAAGCTTTCTTT. Its protein is CASSAMNTEAFF.

The sample holds a few counts of this clonotype. Because the CDR3 is missing its conserved closing phenylalanine or tryptophan, this is likely a read error. No DNA is shown, since the ends of the CDR3 on it are uncertain; the CDR3 is the one TCRdb lists. This chain connects TRBV27 to TRBJ1-5. From its first to its last residue, the CDR3 has 10 amino acids. CDR1 MNHEY and CDR2 SMNVEV come from the germline V gene (reference sequence). The CDR3: CASSLQATST.

This clonotype came up a few times. The chain links TRBV29-1 to TRBJ2-1; D gene ambiguous. V was clipped by 3 bases and J by 9 bases, with 6 bases between them. The CDR3 is made up of 10 amino acids. Germline CDR1 reads SQVTM; CDR2 reads ANQGSEA. CDR3 in amino acids: CSVDGFEQFF. For the CDR3, the DNA is TGCAGCGTTGATGGTTTTGAGCAGTTCTTC.

The chain couples TRBV11-2 to TRBJ2-1; D gene unclear. Between the trimmed V and J ends, which lost 2 bases and 5 bases, there was a span of 13 bases. CDR1 is SGHAT, CDR2 FQNNGV, per germline. The CDR3 covers 15 residues. This CDR3 reads CASSLLSYKHNEQFF. DNA for the CDR3: TGTGCCAGCAGCTTACTCTCTTACAAACACAATGAGCAGTTCTTC.

This clonotype was found many times. V and J are TRBV12-3 or TRBV12-4 and TRBJ1-3, with D possibly matching TRBD1 (5 bases). V lost 0 bases and J lost 7, with 7 bases in between. There are 13 residues in the CDR3. The CDR3 DNA sequence: TGTGCCAGCAGTTTAGCAGGGGTGAACACCATATATTTT. It translates to CASSLAGVNTIYF.

This clonotype has a count of ten or more. The chain uses TRBV12-3 or TRBV12-4 and TRBJ2-5; no reliable D call. This CDR3 contains 13 residues. The ends were cut back, 3 bases at V and 7 bases at J, with 12 bases in the middle. CDR3 DNA sequence: TGTGCCAGCAGTTTGCCCGGCCCCACGACCCAGTACTTC. Protein sequence: CASSLPGPTTQYF.

The table lists this clonotype with many counts. The J gene is TRBJ2-2, the V gene TRBV14; 8 positions match TRBD1. Per the germline V gene, CDR1 is SGHDN and CDR2 is FVKESK. CDR3 length: 16 amino acids. The V gene end was trimmed by 5 bases and the J gene end by 2 bases; junction bases not matched to a gene: 7. CDR3 in amino acids: CASSTRQGLNTGELFF. As DNA, the CDR3 is TGTGCCAGCAGCACCCGACAGGGGCTCAACACCGGGGAGCTGTTTTTT.

The V call is TRBV9, the J call TRBJ2-3; D is undetermined. The V end was cut by 4 bases, the J end by 2 bases, with 5 bases between. The CDR3 loop spans 12 amino acids. The germline gives CDR1 SGDLS, CDR2 YYNGEE. Written as DNA, the CDR3 is TGTGCCAGCAGCCATAACACAGATACGCAGTATTTT. Amino acids: CASSHNTDTQYF.

This clonotype was seen a handful of times. This sequence joins TRBV6-1 and TRBJ2-7; unclear D gene. Deletions cut 1 base from V and 2 bases from J, with 6 bases between. The CDR3 sequence is 13 residues long. Germline loops: CDR1 MNHNS, CDR2 SASEGT. This chain's CDR3 is CASSEERTYEQYF. In nucleotides, the CDR3 is TGTGCCAGCAGTGAAGAAAGGACCTACGAGCAGTACTTC.

This clonotype was counted ten times or more. The chain combines TRBV20-1 with TRBJ1-5, with 11 bases matching TRBD1. The ends lost 3 bases at V and 3 bases at J; junction bases unmatched: 7. CDR1 and CDR2 (germline): DFQATT, SNEGSKA (reference sequence). This CDR3 is 16 amino acids long. CDR3 in amino acids: CSASSGQGVDNQPQHF. CDR3 nucleotide sequence: TGCAGTGCTAGTTCGGGACAGGGGGTCGACAATCAGCCCCAGCATTTT.

This clonotype was observed many times. The V call is TRBV7-9, the J call TRBJ1-1, with 8 bases aligning to TRBD1. J gave up 2 bases and V 5 bases, and 7 bases lay outside the gene matches. The CDR3 spans 15 residues. CDR1 is SEHNR, CDR2 FQNEAQ, per germline (reference sequence). The CDR3 sequence is CASSRDGQGNTEAFF. DNA of the CDR3: TGTGCCAGCAGCCGCGACGGACAGGGTAACACTGAAGCTTTCTTT.

The table lists this clonotype with a few counts. CDR3 sequence: CASSQLAYNEQFF. The CDR3 DNA reads TGTGCCAGCAGCCAATTGGCATACAATGAGCAGTTCTTC. The chain carries TRBV14 and TRBJ2-1; D uncertain. The CDR3 sequence is 13 residues long. In germline, CDR1 is SGHDN, CDR2 FVKESK. Trimming took 2 bases from V and 4 from J, leaving 6 bases between them.

The chain has TRBV11-2 and TRBJ2-1, with 8 bases matching TRBD2. CDR3 size: 15 residues. CDR1 and CDR2 (germline): SGHAT, FQNNGV. The junction had 4 bases not matched to a gene; V was cut back by 2 bases and J by 4 bases. The CDR3 sequence: CASSLIAGTYNEQFF. In nucleotides, the CDR3 is TGTGCCAGCAGCTTAATAGCGGGAACGTACAATGAGCAGTTCTTC. The variable domain in full, completed from reference TRBV11-2 and TRBJ2-1, reads EAGVAQSPRYKIIEKRQSVAFWCNPISGHATLYWYQQILGQGPKLLIQFQNNGVVDDSQLPKDRFSAERLKGVDSTLKIQPAKLEDSAVYLCASSLIAGTYNEQFFGPGTRLTVL.

The rearrangement links TRBV10-3 to TRBJ1-4; TRBD1 is a possible D gene (6 bases). Trimming cost V 8 bases and J 0 bases, with 25 bases left between them. The CDR3 sequence is 19 residues long. Germline CDR1 is ENHRY and CDR2 is SYGVKD. Here the CDR3 reads CAILISGQIYFATNEKLFF. CDR3 nucleotides: TGTGCCATCTTGATTTCCGGACAGATTTATTTTGCAACTAATGAAAAACTGTTTTTT.